This T cell receptor (beta chain) was identified during a study of radiotherapy plus CTLA-4 blockade in lung cancer. On the study more broadly: Among enrolled patients, under 20% responded and less than 40% achieved disease control.

Data came from immunoSEQ multiplex PCR; TCRdb stores just in-frame clones and leaves some out. The data contain tens of thousands of clones, around 70% of them singletons. The V and J ends lost 5 bases and 0 bases respectively, with 10 bases between them. Germline CDR1 is SGHTA and CDR2 is FQGNSA. The CDR3 spans 15 residues. With respect to this clone: Its antigen is still unknown. Other DNA sequences in this sample translate to the same CDR3.

The study's findings and limits: An expansion of tumor-derived TCR clones occurred in blood after radiotherapy plus ipilimumab.

This specimen was peripheral blood, taken from a patient treated with radiotherapy plus ipilimumab. The sequence came from a human donor with non-small cell lung cancer who had stable disease on radiotherapy plus ipilimumab. This chain joins TRBV7-2 and TRBJ1-4; D unresolved. The CDR3 DNA sequence: TGTGCCAGCAGCCCCGGACGGGCAACTAATGAAAAACTGTTTTTT. Its translation: CASSPGRATNEKLFF.